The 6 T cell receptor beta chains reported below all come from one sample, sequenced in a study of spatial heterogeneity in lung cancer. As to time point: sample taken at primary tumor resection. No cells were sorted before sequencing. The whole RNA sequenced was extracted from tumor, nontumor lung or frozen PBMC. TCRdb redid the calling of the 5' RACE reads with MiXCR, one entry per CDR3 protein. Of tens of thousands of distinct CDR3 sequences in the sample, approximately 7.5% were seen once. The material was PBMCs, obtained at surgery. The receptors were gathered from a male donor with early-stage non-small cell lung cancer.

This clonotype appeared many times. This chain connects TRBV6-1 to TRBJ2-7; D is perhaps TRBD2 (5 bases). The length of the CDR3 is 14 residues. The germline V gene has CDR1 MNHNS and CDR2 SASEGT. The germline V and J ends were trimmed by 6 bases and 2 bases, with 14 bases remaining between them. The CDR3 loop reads CASRGERQTYEQYF. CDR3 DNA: TGTGCCAGCAGGGGCGAGCGGCAAACCTACGAGCAGTACTTC.

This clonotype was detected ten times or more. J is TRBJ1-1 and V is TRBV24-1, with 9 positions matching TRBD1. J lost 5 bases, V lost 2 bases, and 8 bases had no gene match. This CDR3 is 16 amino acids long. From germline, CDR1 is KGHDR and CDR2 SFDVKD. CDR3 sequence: CATSDSKTGGITEAFF. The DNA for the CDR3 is TGTGCCACCAGTGATTCCAAGACAGGGGGTATTACTGAAGCTTTCTTT.

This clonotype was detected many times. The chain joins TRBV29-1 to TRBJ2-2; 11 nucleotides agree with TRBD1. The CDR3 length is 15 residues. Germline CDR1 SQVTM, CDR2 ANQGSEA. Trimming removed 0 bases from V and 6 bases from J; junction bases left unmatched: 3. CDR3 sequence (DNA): TGCAGCGTTGAAGAGGACAGGGGGCAGGCCGGGGAGCTGTTTTTT. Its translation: CSVEEDRGQAGELFF.

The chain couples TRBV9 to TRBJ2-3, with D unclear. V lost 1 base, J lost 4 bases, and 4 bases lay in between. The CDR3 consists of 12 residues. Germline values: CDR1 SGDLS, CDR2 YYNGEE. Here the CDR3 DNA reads TGTGCCAGCAGCGTACAGGCAGATACGCAGTATTTT. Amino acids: CASSVQADTQYF.

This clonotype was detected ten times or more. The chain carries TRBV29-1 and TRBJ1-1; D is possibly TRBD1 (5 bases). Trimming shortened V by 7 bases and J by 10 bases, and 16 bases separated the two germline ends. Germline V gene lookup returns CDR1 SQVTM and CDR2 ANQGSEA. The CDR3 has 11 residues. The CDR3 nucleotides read TGCAGCGCCCGACAGAGGGAGGGAGCTTTCTTT. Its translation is CSARQREGAFF.

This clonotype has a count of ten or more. The chain's CDR3 is CAWEEINEQFF. CDR3 DNA: TGTGCCTGGGAAGAAATAAATGAGCAGTTCTTC. The chain combines TRBV30 with TRBJ2-1, with D unresolved. Trimming shortened V by 5 bases and J by 7 bases, and 9 bases separated the two germline ends. This CDR3 spans 11 amino acids. Looked up from germline, CDR1 is GTSNPN and CDR2 is SVGIG (reference sequence).